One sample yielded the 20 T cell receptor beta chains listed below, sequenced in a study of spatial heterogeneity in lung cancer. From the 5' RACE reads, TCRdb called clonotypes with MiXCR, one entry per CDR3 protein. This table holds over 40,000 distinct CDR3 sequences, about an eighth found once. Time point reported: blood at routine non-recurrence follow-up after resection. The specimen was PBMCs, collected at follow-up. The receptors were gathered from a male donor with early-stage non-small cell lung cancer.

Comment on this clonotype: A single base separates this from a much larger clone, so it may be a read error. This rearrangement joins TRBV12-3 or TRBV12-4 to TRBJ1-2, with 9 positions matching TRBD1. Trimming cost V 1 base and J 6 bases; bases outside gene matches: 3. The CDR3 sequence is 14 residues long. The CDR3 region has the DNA TGTGCCAGCAGTTTAGGGGGACAGGGCCATGGCTACACCTTC. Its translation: CASSLGGQGHGYTF.

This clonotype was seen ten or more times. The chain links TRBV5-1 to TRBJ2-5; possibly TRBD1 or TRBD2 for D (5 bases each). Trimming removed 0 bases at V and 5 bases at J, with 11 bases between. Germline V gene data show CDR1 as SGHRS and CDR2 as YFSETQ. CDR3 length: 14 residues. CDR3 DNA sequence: TGCGCCAGCAGCTTGGAGGCGAGGGGTGAGACCCAGTACTTC. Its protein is CASSLEARGETQYF.

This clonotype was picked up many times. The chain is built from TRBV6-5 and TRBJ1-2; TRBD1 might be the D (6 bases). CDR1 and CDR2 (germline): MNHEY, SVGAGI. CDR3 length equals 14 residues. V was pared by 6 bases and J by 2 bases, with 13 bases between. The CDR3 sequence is CASSPLGQNYGYTF. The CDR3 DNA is TGTGCCAGCAGCCCCCTCGGACAGAACTATGGCTACACCTTC.

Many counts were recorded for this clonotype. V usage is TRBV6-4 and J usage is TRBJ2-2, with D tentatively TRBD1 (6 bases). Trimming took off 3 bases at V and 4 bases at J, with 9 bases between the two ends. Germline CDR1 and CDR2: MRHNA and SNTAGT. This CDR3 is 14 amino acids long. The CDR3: CASSEQGSTGELFF. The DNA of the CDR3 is TGTGCCAGCAGTGAACAGGGAAGCACCGGGGAGCTGTTTTTT.

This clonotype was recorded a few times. The CDR3 loop reads CASSLLPGGLQPQHF. The CDR3 DNA reads as TGCGCCAGCAGCCTACTCCCAGGGGGCCTTCAGCCCCAGCATTTT. J is TRBJ1-5 and V is TRBV4-1, with 8 bases aligning to TRBD1. Germline values: CDR1 MGHRA, CDR2 YSYEKL. This CDR3 region has 15 residues. V lost 4 bases and J lost 6; bases outside the gene matches: 8.

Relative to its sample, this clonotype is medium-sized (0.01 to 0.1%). The CDR3 is CASSFASSYNEQFF. The CDR3 bases are TGTGCCAGCTCATTTGCTAGTTCCTACAATGAGCAGTTCTTC. The chain joins TRBV6-1 to TRBJ2-1; D remains ambiguous. Germline CDR1 and CDR2: MNHNS and SASEGT. V dropped 8 bases and J dropped 1 base, with 12 bases sitting between them. The CDR3 is 14 residues long.

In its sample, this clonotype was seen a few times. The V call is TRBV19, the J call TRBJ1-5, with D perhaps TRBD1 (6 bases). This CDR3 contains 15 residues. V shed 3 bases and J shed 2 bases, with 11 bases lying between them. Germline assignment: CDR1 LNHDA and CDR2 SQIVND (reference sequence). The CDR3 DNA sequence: TGTGCCAGTAGTATCTTACAGGGCGGCAATCAGCCCCAGCATTTT. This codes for CASSILQGGNQPQHF.

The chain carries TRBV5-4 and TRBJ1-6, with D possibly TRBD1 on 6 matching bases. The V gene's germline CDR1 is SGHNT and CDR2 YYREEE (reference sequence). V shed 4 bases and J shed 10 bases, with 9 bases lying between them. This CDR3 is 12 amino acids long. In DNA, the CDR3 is TGTGCCAGCAGCGTAGACAGGTCACCCCTCCACTTT. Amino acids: CASSVDRSPLHF.

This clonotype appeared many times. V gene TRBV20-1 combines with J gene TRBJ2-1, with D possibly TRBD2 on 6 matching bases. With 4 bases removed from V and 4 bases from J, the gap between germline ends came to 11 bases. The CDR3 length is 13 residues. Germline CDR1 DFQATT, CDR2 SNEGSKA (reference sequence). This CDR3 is CSATGTYYNEQFF. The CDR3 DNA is TGCAGTGCTACCGGGACTTATTACAATGAGCAGTTCTTC.

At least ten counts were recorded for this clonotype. The CDR3 coding sequence is TGTGCCAGCAGTCCAACAGGGTACAGCCAGCCCCAGCATTTT. This sequence encodes CASSPTGYSQPQHF. The chain links TRBV6-2 or TRBV6-3 to TRBJ1-5; D might be TRBD1 (6 bases). The germline gives CDR1 MNHEY, CDR2 SVGEGT. V was trimmed by 5 bases and J by 7 bases, leaving 15 bases between them. The CDR3 runs 14 residues.

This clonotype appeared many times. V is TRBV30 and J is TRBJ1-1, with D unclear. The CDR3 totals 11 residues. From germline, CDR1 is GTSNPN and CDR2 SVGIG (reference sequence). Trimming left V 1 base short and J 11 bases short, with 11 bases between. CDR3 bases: TGTGCCTGGAGTGACTCGCCCGGGGCTTTCTTT. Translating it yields CAWSDSPGAFF.

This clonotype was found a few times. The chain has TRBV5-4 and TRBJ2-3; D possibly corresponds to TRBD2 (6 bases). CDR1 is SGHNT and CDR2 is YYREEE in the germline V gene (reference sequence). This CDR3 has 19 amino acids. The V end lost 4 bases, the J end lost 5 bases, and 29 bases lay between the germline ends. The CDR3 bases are TGTGCCAGCAGCCATCAGGGACCTAGCGTCCGTAGACGGGGAGATACGCAGTATTTT. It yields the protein CASSHQGPSVRRRGDTQYF.

CDR3 nucleotide sequence: TGTGCCAGCAGCACCGATGGCGGGACAGCGCAGTATTTT. Translating gives CASSTDGGTAQYF. The genes are TRBV7-7 and TRBJ2-3, with D perhaps TRBD1 (7 bases). CDR3 length equals 13 residues. V gave up 5 bases and J gave up 10 bases, with 16 bases separating them. CDR1 SSHAT and CDR2 FNYEAQ come from the germline V gene (reference sequence).

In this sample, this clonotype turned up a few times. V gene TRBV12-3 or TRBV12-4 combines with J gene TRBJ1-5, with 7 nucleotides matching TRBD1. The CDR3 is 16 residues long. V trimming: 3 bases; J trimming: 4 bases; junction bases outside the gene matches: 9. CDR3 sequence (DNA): TGTGCCAGCAGTTTGGGGGACAGTCCGGGGAATCAGCCCCAGCATTTT. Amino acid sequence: CASSLGDSPGNQPQHF.

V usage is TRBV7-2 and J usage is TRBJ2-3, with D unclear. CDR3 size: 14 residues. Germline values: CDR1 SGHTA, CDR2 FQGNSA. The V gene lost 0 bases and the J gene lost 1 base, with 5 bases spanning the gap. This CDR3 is CASSLAEGTDTQYF. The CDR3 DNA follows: TGTGCCAGCAGCTTAGCGGAAGGCACAGATACGCAGTATTTT. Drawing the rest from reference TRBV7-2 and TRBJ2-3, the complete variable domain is GAGVSQSPSNKVTEKGKDVELRCDPISGHTALYWYRQSLGQGLEFLIYFQGNSAPDKSGLPSDRFSAERTGGSVSTLTIQRTQQEDSAVYLCASSLAEGTDTQYFGPGTRLTVL.

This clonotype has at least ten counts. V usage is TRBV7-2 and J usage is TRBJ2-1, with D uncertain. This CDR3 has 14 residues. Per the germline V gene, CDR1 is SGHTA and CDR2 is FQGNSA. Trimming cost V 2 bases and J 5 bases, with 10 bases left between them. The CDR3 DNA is TGTGCCAGCAGCTTATTGGGGATCAACAATGAGCAGTTCTTC. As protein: CASSLLGINNEQFF.

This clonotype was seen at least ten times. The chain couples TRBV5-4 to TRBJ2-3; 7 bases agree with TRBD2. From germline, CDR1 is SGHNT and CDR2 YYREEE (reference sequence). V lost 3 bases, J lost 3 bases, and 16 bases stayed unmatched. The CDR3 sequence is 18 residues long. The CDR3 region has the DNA TGTGCCAGCAGCTCCCGTCCCTCCTCTAGCGGAGGTACAGATACGCAGTATTTT. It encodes CASSSRPSSSGGTDTQYF.

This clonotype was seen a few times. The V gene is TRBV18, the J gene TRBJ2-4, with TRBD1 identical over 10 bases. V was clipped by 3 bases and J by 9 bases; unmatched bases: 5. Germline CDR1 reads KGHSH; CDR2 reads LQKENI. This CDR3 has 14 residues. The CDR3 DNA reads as TGTGCCAGCTCACCCGGGACAGGGGAGAGCATTCAGTACTTC. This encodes CASSPGTGESIQYF.

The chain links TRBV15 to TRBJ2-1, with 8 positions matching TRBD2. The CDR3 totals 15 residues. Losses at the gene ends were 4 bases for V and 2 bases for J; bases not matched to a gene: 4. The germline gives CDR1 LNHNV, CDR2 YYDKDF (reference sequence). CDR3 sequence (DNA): TGTGCCACCAGCACGGGACTAGAAACCTACAATGAGCAGTTCTTC. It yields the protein CATSTGLETYNEQFF.

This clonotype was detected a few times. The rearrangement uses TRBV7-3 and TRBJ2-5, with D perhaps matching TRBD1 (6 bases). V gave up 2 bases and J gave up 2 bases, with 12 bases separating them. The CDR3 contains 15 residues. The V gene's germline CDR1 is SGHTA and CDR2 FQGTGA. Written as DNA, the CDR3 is TGTGCCAGCAGCTTAGGTCGGACAGTACAAGAGACCCAGTACTTC. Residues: CASSLGRTVQETQYF.